This TCR beta chain was identified in a study of T cell responses to AZD1222 COVID-19 vaccine. The CDR3 runs 12 residues. J lost 4 bases, V lost 6 bases, and 0 bases had no gene match. Germline V gene sequence: CDR1 SNHLY, CDR2 FYNNEI. TCRdb keeps only in-frame clones here, not all; method: immunoSEQ multiplex PCR. The table lists 70,000 or so clones, about four fifths of them singletons. V usage is TRBV2 and J usage is TRBJ1-2; 9 bases are a match to TRBD1. Sequenced here: peripheral blood, sampled 28 days after the second AZD1222 dose. The receptor was isolated from an adult who received the AZD1222 COVID-19 vaccine. The CDR3 coding sequence is TGTGCCAGCAGGACAGGGGGCTATGGCTACACCTTC. Protein product: CASRTGGYGYTF.